This TCR beta chain was sequenced for a study of glioma-infiltrating T cells after dendritic cell vaccination. The time point was: after dendritic cell vaccination, including at tumor progression/relapse. Per germline, CDR1 SQVTM and CDR2 ANQGSEA. This CDR3 spans 12 amino acids. The V and J ends lost 7 bases and 2 bases, in that order; junction bases with no gene match: 4. Up to about 2 ug genomic DNA was used for TCRB CDR3 amplification. Profiling relied on immunoSEQ multiplex PCR, and the TCRdb table lists in-frame clones only, not all of them. The profile shows tens of thousands of clones, around nine tenths of them singletons.

The rearrangement uses TRBV29-1 and TRBJ2-5, with 7 bases that match TRBD1. The sequencing here drew on blood, taken after dendritic cell vaccination. This sequence was found in a human donor with glioblastoma. As DNA, the CDR3 is TGCAGCGCTCGGACAGGACAAGAGACCCAGTACTTC. As protein: CSARTGQETQYF.